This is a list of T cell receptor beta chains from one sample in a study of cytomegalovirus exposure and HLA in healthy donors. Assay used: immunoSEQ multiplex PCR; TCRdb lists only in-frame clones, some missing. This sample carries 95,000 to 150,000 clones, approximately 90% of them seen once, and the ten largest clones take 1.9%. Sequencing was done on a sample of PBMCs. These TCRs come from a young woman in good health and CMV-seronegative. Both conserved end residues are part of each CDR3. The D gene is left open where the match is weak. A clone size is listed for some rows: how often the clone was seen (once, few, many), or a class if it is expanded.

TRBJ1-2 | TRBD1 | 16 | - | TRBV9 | CASSPGDRRDSMAYTF | TGTGCCAGCAGCCCCGGGGACAGGAGGGACTCTATGGCTTACACCTTC
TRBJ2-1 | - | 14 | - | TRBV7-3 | CASSFSGSYNEQFF | TGTGCCAGCAGCTTCTCGGGATCCTACAATGAGCAGTTCTTC
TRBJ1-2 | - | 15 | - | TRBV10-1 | CASSVPPGDRGGYTF | TGCGCCAGCAGTGTCCCCCCAGGGGACCGTGGTGGCTACACCTTC
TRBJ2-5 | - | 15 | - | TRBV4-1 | CASRPLLGSLETQYF | TGCGCCAGCAGGCCTCTGCTTGGGAGTCTGGAGACCCAGTACTTC
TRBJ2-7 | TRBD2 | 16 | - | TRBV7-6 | CASSPGTAGGSVEQYF | TGTGCCAGCAGCCCCGGGACCGCGGGGGGGTCGGTCGAGCAGTACTTC
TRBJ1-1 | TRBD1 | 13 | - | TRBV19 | CATAPTGETEAFF | TGTGCCACCGCCCCGACAGGGGAGACTGAAGCTTTCTTT
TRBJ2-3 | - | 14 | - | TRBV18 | CASSPRQNTDTQYF | TGTGCCAGCTCACCACGGCAGAACACAGATACGCAGTATTTT
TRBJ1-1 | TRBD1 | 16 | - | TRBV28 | CASSSPRQGAGTEAFF | TGTGCCAGCAGTTCCCCTAGACAGGGGGCCGGCACTGAAGCTTTCTTT
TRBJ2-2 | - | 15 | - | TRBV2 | CATTLSGGQAGELFF | TGTGCCACCACCCTATCCGGGGGGCAGGCCGGGGAGCTGTTTTTT
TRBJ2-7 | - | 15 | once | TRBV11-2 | CASSLGQTGSYEQYF | TGTGCCAGCAGCCTGGGCCAGACAGGATCCTACGAGCAGTACTTC
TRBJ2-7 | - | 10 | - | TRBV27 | CASSFREQYF | TGTGCCAGCAGTTTCCGCGAGCAGTACTTC
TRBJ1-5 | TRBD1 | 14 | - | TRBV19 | CASSSGGSNQPQHF | TGTGCCAGTAGTTCAGGGGGCTCGAATCAGCCCCAGCATTTT
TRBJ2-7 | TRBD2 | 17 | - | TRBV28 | CASRGTSGVRGSYEQYF | TGTGCCAGCAGGGGGACTAGCGGGGTGAGGGGATCCTACGAGCAGTACTTC
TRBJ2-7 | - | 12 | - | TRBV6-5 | CASRPTVYEQYF | TGTGCCAGCAGACCGACAGTCTACGAGCAGTACTTC